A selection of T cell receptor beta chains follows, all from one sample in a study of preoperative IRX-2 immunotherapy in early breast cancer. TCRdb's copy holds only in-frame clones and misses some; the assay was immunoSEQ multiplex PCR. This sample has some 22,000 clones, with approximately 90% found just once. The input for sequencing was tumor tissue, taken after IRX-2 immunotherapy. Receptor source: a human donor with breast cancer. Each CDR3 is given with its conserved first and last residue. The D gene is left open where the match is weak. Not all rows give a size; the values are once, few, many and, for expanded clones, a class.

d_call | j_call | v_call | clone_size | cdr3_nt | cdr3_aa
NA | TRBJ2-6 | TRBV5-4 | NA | TGTGCCAGCAGCTCAGGCCTCCAGGCCAACGTCCTGACTTTC | CASSSGLQANVLTF
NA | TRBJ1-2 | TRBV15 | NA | TGTGCCACCAGCAGAGGGGGGGAGTACGGCTACACCTTC | CATSRGGEYGYTF
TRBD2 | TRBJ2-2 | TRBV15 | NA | TGTGCCACCTCGGGACTAACGAACACCGGGGAGCTGTTTTTT | CATSGLTNTGELFF
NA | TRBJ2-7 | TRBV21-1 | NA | TGTGCCAGCAGCAAATTTGCCCCTTCGTCGGATACCTACGAGCAGTACTTC | CASSKFAPSSDTYEQYF
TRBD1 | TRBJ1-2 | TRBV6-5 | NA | TGTGCCAGCAGTTCGCCTAGGGGGCTTCACTATGGCTACACCTTC | CASSSPRGLHYGYTF
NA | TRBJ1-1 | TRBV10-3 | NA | TGTGCCATCAGTGAGCGGCCCCCCCCGGGAGAAGCTTTCTTT | CAISERPPPGEAFF
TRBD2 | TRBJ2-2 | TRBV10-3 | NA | TGTGCCACCAGACTAGCGGGGGCGAACACCGGGGAGCTGTTTTTT | CATRLAGANTGELFF
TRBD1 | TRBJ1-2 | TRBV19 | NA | TGTGCCAGTAGTCGGGGACAGGAGCCCCCTAACTATGGCTACACCTTC | CASSRGQEPPNYGYTF
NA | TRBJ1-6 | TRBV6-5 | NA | TGTGCCAGCAACTCCAGGGTACCCCTCCACTTT | CASNSRVPLHF
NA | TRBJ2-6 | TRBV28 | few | TGTGCCAGCAGTTTCGGGGCCAACGTCCTGACTTTC | CASSFGANVLTF
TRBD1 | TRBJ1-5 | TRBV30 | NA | TGTGCCTGGAGTGTATCGGGACAGGCCAATCAGCCCCAGCATTTT | CAWSVSGQANQPQHF
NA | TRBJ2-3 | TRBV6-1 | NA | TGTGCCAGCAGTAACCCAGGGGTAGATACGCAGTATTTT | CASSNPGVDTQYF
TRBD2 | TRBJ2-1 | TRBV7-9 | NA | TGTGCCAGCAGACCTAAGCGGGGGTACAATGAGCAGTTCTTC | CASRPKRGYNEQFF
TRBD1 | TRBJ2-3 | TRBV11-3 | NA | TGTGCCAGCAGCCCCGGACAGGAGTTCACAGATACGCAGTATTTT | CASSPGQEFTDTQYF
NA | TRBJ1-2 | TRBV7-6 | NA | TGTGCCAGCAGCTTAGACTCCGGGGCCCCTGGCGGCTACACCTTC | CASSLDSGAPGGYTF
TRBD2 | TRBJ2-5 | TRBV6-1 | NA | TGTGCCAGCAGCCCGGGACTAGTGCAAGAGACCCAGTACTTC | CASSPGLVQETQYF
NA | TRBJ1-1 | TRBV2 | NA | TGTGCCAGCAGGGGGCCCGAAGCTTTCTTT | CASRGPEAFF
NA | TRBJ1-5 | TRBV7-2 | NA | TGTGCCAGCAGCTTAGGGGGTGGGAGAATCAATCAGCCCCAGCATTTT | CASSLGGGRINQPQHF
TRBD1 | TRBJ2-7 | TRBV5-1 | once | TGCGCCAGCAGAGAACCGGGACAGGGCGTCTACGAGCAGTACTTC | CASREPGQGVYEQYF
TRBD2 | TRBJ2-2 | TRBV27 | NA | TGTGCCAGCAGTTTATCGCGGGGCGCGGGGGCCGGGGAGCTGTTTTTT | CASSLSRGAGAGELFF
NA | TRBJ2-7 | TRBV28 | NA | TGTGCCAGCAGAAGAGGGAGGTCCTTCTCCTACGAGCAGTACTTC | CASRRGRSFSYEQYF
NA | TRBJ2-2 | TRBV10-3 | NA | TGTGCCATCAGCTTAACCAGGGAGGAGCTGTTTTTT | CAISLTREELFF
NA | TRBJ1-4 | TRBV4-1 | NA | TGCGCCAGCAGCCAAGGAGGGATTAATGAAAAACTGTTTTTT | CASSQGGINEKLFF
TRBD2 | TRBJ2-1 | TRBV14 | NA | TGTGCCAGCAGCCCCGGGACTAGCGATGAGCAGTTCTTC | CASSPGTSDEQFF
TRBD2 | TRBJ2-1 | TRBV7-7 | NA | TGTGCCAGCAGCTTAGGTACTAGCGGGACCCATGAGCAGTTCTTC | CASSLGTSGTHEQFF
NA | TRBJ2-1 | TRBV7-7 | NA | TGTGCCAGCAGCCCCACCCAATGGAATGAGCAGTTCTTC | CASSPTQWNEQFF
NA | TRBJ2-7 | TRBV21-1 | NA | TGTGCCAGCAGTATGGGGGGCGAGCAGTACTTC | CASSMGGEQYF
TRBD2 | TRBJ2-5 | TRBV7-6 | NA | TGTGCCAGCAGCTTACTATCAGCGGGGGAGACCCAGTACTTC | CASSLLSAGETQYF
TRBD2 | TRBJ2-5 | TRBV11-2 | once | TGTGCCAGCAGCTTAGTTAGCGGGGGGCGGGAGACCCAGTACTTC | CASSLVSGGRETQYF
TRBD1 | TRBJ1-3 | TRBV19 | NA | TGTGCCAGTAGTCCTGACAGGGCTGGAAACACCATATATTTT | CASSPDRAGNTIYF
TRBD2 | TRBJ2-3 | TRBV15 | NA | TGTGCCACCAGCCCCATAGCGGGGGACCTCACAGATACGCAGTATTTT | CATSPIAGDLTDTQYF
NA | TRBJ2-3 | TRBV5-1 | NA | TGCGCCAGCAGCACGGGACTCACAGATACGCAGTATTTT | CASSTGLTDTQYF